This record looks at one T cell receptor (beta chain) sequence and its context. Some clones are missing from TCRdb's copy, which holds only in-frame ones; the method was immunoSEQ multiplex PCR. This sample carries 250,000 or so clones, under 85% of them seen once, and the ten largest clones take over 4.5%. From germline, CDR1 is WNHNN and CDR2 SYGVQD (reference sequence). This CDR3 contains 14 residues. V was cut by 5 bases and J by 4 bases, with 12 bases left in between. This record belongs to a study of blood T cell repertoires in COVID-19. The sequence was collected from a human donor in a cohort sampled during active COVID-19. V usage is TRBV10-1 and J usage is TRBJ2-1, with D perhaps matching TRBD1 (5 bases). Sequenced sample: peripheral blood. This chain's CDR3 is CASSRGSVYNEQFF. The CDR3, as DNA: TGCGCCAGCAGTAGGGGATCGGTTTACAATGAGCAGTTCTTC.